This TCR beta chain came from a study of blood T cell repertoires in COVID-19. Study summary: In each case, the material was cDNA or gDNA derived from T cells, B-cell-depleted T cells, or PBMCs.

Method: immunoSEQ multiplex PCR; TCRdb's copy keeps in-frame clones and lacks some. Of almost 55,000 clones listed, roughly 83% are singletons. The receptor comes from a human donor in a cohort sampled during active COVID-19. Sequencing was done on a sample of peripheral blood.

In DNA, the CDR3 is TGTGCCAGCAGCTCAGGGGGGACCCTTCCTACCCTCCACTTT. Protein product: CASSSGGTLPTLHF. This chain links TRBV7-2 with TRBJ1-6; TRBD1 matches at 7 bases. Germline V gene data show CDR1 as SGHTA and CDR2 as FQGNSA. The CDR3 is made up of 14 amino acids. The V segment lost 4 bases and the J segment 14 bases; nucleotides outside the gene matches: 11.